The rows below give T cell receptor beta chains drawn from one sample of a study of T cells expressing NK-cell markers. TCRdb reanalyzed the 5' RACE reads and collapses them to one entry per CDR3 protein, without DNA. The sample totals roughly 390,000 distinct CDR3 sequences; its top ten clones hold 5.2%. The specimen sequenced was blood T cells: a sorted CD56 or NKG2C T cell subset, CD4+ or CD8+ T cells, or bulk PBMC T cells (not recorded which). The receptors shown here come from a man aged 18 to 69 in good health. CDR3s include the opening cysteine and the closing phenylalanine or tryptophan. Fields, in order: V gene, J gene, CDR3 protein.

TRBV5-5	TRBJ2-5	CASSLAVGRGETQYF
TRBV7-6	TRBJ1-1	CASSRDRGRFEAFF
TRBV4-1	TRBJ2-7	CASSQAWGQGRYEQYF
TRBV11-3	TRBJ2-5	CASSLAGARGETQYF
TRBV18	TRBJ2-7	CASSQRPGAGEQYF
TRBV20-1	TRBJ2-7	CSADSLAGESYEQYF
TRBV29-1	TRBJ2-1	CSVGQRGVYNEQFF
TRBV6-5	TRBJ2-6	CASSYSFTPGANVLTF
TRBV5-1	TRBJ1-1	CASSPGTGGNEAFF
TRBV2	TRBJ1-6	CASRIQLPLHF
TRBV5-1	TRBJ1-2	CASSLGNSKNYGYTF
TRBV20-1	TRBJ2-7	CSAVIRGGPYEQYF
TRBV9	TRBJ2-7	CASSVGGSVGADYEQYF
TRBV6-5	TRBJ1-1	CASSYERGGEAFF
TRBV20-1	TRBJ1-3	CSARDGGFGNTIYF
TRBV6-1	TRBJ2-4	CASSRRGAASKNIQYF
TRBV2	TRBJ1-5	CASARTDNQPQHF
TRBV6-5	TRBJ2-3	CASSYSLTAGDTQYF
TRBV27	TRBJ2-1	CASSLRGVHEQFF
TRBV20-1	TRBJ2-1	CSARQGGSYNEQFF
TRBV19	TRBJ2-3	CASDLSGGGTDTQYF
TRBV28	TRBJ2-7	CASSLYGQLAYEQYF
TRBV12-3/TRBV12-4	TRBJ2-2	CASSLVGGSGTGELFF
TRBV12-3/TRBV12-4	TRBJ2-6	CASRNAGSGANVLTF
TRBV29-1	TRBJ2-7	CSVRTGWYEQYF
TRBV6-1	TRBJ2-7	CASRAGYSSYEQYF
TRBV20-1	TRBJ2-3	CSARTPKRGGLGSDTQYF
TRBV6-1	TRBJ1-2	CASSQPGGSSYGYTF
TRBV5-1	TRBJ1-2	CASSFQGRSANYGYTF
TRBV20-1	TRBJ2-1	CSARRVAGGNNEQFF
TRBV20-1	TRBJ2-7	CSASHGTGDREQYF
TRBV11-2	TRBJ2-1	CASSLVAGGFNEQFF
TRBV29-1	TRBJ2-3	CSVDVGGVTDTQYF